This TCR beta chain was sequenced in a study of identical twins. Study-wide points: Diverse VJ usage suggested most zero-insertion clonotypes were not invariant T cells.

CDR3 length equals 13 residues. Germline V gives CDR1 SQVTM, CDR2 ANQGSEA. V was clipped by 5 bases and J by 6 bases, with 17 bases between them. cDNA molecules carried unique molecular identifiers, and template switching added a universal primer site. One entry per CDR3 protein results from TCRdb running MiXCR on the 5' RACE reads. The sample shows 600,000 to 700,000 distinct CDR3 sequences, 21% of them seen only once. A remark on this clonotype: Its target is unknown.

These records were also assigned to another study, of T cells expressing NK-cell markers. That publication notes: Sorting was limited to alpha-beta TCR-expressing T cells with an anti-gamma-delta TCR antibody in several experiments.

This clonotype was sampled from a woman between 18 and 30 years old in good health. What was sequenced was PBMCs. V is TRBV29-1 and J is TRBJ2-7; tentatively, D is TRBD1 or TRBD2 (5 bases each). This CDR3 is CSVWGGTLAEQYF. CDR3 in DNA: TGCAGCGTTTGGGGTGGGACCCTAGCCGAGCAGTACTTC.